These 7 T cell receptor beta chains were sequenced from one sample in a study of T-cell reconstitution after alpha-beta-depleted transplantation in children. Unique molecular identifiers were built into the TCRbeta library. A single record per CDR3 protein comes from TCRdb applying MiXCR to the PCR reads. The data show 300,000 to 350,000 distinct CDR3 sequences, around 16% seen once. Here the sequenced sample was PBMCs, mostly from graft donor cells, taken 360 days after TCRalphabeta/CD19-depleted stem cell transplant. Receptors were obtained from a male patient under 10 years old who had a stem cell transplant for acute lymphoblastic leukemia, so the T cells may come from the graft donor.

A few counts support this clonotype. The V gene is TRBV30, the J gene TRBJ2-1; 9 bases fit TRBD2. The J segment lost 6 bases and the V segment lost 0 bases, leaving 6 bases of the junction unmatched. Germline CDR1 reads GTSNPN; CDR2 reads SVGIG (reference sequence). This CDR3 contains 15 residues. This chain's CDR3 is CAWSVVAGEGNEQFF. Written as DNA, the CDR3 is TGTGCCTGGAGTGTAGTAGCGGGAGAAGGCAATGAGCAGTTCTTC.

This clonotype was seen at least ten times. The chain employs TRBV9 and TRBJ2-5; 7 bases align to TRBD2. Germline trimming cut 0 bases from V and 2 bases from J; bases unmatched to any gene: 7. The CDR3 runs 16 residues. The germline gives CDR1 SGDLS, CDR2 YYNGEE. The CDR3 DNA is TGTGCCAGCAGCGTAGCTTCTAGCGGACCACAAGAGACCCAGTACTTC. This encodes CASSVASSGPQETQYF.

This clonotype showed up just a few times. V and J are TRBV7-3 and TRBJ2-1; maybe TRBD2 (6 bases). Trimming pared 1 base from V and 7 bases from J, leaving 23 bases between. The CDR3 is 18 amino acids. Germline CDR1 is SGHTA and CDR2 is FQGTGA. CDR3 nucleotides: TGTGCCAGCAGCTTAAACGGGATCGGGTGGGAGGCGGGTAATGAGCAGTTCTTC. As protein: CASSLNGIGWEAGNEQFF.

There are a few counts of this clonotype. The genes are TRBV7-2 and TRBJ2-7, with D possibly matching TRBD1 (6 bases). CDR3 size: 14 residues. Germline loops: CDR1 SGHTA, CDR2 FQGNSA. The V end was cut by 3 bases, the J end by 0 bases, with 9 bases between. In DNA, the CDR3 is TGTGCCAGCAGCTTGGACAGTTACTCCTACGAGCAGTACTTC. Translating gives CASSLDSYSYEQYF. The complete variable domain, with remaining parts taken from reference TRBV7-2 and TRBJ2-7, reads GAGVSQSPSNKVTEKGKDVELRCDPISGHTALYWYRQSLGQGLEFLIYFQGNSAPDKSGLPSDRFSAERTGGSVSTLTIQRTQQEDSAVYLCASSLDSYSYEQYFGPGTRLTVT.

This clonotype was found a few times. The chain combines TRBV28 with TRBJ2-5; tentatively, D is TRBD2 (5 bases). The germline V gene has CDR1 MDHEN and CDR2 SYDVKM. CDR3 length: 13 residues. V was cut by 8 bases and J by 3 bases, with 13 bases left in between. CDR3 residues: CASSEAGEETQYF. CDR3 nucleotides: TGTGCCAGCTCGGAGGCGGGCGAAGAGACCCAGTACTTC.

The V gene is TRBV4-1, the J gene TRBJ1-1, with 7 nucleotides matching TRBD1. Trimming at V came to 8 bases and at J to 0 bases, leaving 6 bases not matched to a gene. There are 14 residues in the CDR3. Germline loops: CDR1 MGHRA, CDR2 YSYEKL. The CDR3 sequence is CASRDSRMNTEAFF. CDR3 DNA sequence: TGCGCCAGCCGGGACAGCCGCATGAACACTGAAGCTTTCTTT.

The rearrangement uses TRBV5-1 and TRBJ2-7; possibly TRBD1 for D (6 bases). This CDR3 has 15 amino acids. The germline V gene encodes CDR1 SGHRS and CDR2 YFSETQ. Trimming removed 1 base at V and 3 bases at J, with 14 bases between. CDR3: CASSLYGTRYYEQYF. CDR3 bases: TGCGCCAGCAGCTTGTACGGGACAAGATACTACGAGCAGTACTTC.